This T cell receptor beta chain was sequenced for a study of blood T cell repertoires in COVID-19. About the research overall: T cells, B-cell-depleted T cells, or PBMCs provided the cDNA or gDNA that served as material.

Authors' processing steps: Quantification of nucleated cells was approximated via reference gene primer amplification. Produced via immunoSEQ multiplex PCR; TCRdb's table is partial and in-frame only. From that table come the V and J calls and clone size; the DNA was used to work out D and trimming. Among 150,000 to 200,000 clones listed, 65% to 85% were seen once. CDR1 and CDR2 from the germline V gene are MNHNY and SVGAGI (reference sequence). J gave up 5 bases and V 5 bases, and 19 bases lay outside the gene matches. The CDR3 sequence is 18 residues long. Participants were placed into cohorts based on the clinical history they reported.

Material for sequencing was PBMCs or T cells enriched from blood (not recorded which). This clonotype originated in a woman in her 30s who had been exposed to COVID-19. This chain uses TRBV6-6 with TRBJ2-3; TRBD2 matches 7 bases. CDR3 in DNA: TGTGCCAGCAGTCTCGCCACTCCTAGCGGCTCCCCCGGAGATACGCAGTATTTT. As protein: CASSLATPSGSPGDTQYF.